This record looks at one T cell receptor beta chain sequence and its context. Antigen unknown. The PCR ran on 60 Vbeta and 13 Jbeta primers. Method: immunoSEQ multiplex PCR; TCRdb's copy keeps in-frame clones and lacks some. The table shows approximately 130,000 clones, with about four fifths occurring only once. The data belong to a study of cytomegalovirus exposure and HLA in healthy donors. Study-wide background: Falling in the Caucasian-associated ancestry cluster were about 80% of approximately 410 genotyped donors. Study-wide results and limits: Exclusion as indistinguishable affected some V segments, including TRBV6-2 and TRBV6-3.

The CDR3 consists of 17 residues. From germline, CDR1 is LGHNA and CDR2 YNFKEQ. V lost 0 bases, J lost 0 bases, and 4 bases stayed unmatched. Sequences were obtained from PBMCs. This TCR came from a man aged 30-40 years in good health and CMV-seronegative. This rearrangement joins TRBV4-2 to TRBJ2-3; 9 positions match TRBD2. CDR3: CASSQEWREGSTDTQYF. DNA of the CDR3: TGTGCCAGCAGCCAAGAGTGGCGGGAGGGTAGCACAGATACGCAGTATTTT.